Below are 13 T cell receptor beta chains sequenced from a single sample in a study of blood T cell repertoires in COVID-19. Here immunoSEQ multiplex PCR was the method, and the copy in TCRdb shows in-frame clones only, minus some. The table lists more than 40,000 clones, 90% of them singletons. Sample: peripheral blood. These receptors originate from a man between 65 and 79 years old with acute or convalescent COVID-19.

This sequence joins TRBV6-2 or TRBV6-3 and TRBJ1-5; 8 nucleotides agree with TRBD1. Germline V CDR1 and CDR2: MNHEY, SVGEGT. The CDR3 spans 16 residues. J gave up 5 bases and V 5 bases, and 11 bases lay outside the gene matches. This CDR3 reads CASSLIDRGSYQPQHF. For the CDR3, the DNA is TGTGCCAGCAGTCTAATAGACAGGGGATCCTATCAGCCCCAGCATTTT.

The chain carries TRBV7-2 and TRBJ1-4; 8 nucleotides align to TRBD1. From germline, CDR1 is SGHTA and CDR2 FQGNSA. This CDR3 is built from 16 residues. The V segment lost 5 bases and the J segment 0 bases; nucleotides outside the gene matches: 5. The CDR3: CASSIGQGTTNEKLFF. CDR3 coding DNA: TGTGCCAGCAGCATCGGACAGGGAACAACTAATGAAAAACTGTTTTTT.

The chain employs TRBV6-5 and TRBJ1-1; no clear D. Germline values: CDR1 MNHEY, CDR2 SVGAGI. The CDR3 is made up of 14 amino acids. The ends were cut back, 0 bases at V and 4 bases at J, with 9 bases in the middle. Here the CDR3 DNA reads TGTGCCAGCAGTTACTCGAGGAGGGTCACTGAAGCTTTCTTT. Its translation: CASSYSRRVTEAFF.

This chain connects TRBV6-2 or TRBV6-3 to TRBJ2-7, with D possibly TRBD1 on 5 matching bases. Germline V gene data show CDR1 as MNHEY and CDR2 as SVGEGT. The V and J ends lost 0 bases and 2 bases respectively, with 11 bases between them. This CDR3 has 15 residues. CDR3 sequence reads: CASSYSTAPPYEQYF. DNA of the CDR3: TGTGCCAGCAGTTACTCGACAGCGCCCCCCTACGAGCAGTACTTC.

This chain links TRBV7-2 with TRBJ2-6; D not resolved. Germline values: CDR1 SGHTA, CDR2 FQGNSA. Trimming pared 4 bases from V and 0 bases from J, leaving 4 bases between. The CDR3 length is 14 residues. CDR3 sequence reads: CASSYNSGANVLTF. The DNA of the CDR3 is TGTGCCAGCAGCTACAACTCTGGGGCCAACGTCCTGACTTTC.

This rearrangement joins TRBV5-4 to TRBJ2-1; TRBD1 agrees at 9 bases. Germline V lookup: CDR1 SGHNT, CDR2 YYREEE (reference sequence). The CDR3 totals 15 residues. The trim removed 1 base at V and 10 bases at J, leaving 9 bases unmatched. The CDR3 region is CASSLPGTGRQEQFF. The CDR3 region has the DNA TGTGCCAGCAGCTTGCCCGGGACAGGGCGACAAGAGCAGTTCTTC.

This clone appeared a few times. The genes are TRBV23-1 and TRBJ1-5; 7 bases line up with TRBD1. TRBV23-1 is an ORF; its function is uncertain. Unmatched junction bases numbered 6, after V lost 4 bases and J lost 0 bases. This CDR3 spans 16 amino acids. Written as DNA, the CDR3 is TGCGCCAGCAGTCCAAACAGGGGAGCTAGCAATCAGCCCCAGCATTTT. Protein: CASSPNRGASNQPQHF.

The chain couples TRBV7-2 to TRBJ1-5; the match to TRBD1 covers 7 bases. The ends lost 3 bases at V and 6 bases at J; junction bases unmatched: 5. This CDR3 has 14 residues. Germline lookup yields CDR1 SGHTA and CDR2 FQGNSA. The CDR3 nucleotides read TGTGCCAGCAGCTTGACAGGGTCCAGTCAGCCCCAGCATTTT. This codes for CASSLTGSSQPQHF.

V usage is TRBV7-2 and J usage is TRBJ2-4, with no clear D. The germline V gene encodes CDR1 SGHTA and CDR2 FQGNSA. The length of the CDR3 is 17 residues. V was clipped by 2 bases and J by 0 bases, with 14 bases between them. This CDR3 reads CASSLTYDTLAKNIQYF. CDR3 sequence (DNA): TGTGCCAGCAGCTTAACCTATGACACCCTAGCCAAAAACATTCAGTACTTC.

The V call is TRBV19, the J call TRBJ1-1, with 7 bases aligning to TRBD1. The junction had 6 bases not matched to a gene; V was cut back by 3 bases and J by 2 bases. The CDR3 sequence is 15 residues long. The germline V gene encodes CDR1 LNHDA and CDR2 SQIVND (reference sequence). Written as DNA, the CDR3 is TGTGCCAGTAGTATGAGTAGGGGGCGCAACACTGAAGCTTTCTTT. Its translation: CASSMSRGRNTEAFF.

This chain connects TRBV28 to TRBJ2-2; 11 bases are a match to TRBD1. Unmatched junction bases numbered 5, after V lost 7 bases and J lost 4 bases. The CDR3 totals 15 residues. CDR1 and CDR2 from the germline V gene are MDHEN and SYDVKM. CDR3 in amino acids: CASTPDRGLTGELFF. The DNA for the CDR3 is TGTGCCAGCACCCCGGACAGGGGGCTCACCGGGGAGCTGTTTTTT. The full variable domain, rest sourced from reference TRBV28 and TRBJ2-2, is DVKVTQSSRYLVKRTGEKVFLECVQDMDHENMFWYRQDPGLGLRLIYFSYDVKMKEKGDIPEGYSVSREKKERFSLILESASTNQTSMYLCASTPDRGLTGELFFGEGSRLTVL.

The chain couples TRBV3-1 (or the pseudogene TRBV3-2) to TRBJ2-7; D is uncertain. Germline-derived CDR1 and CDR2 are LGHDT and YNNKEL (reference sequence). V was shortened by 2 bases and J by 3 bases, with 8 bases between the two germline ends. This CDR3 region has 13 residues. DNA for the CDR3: TGTGCCAGCAGCCAATCCGCCGGCTACGAGCAGTACTTC. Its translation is CASSQSAGYEQYF.

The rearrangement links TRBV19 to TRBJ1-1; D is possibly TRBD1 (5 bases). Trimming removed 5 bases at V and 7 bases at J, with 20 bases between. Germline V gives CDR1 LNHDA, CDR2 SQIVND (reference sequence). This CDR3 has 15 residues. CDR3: CASSAPGRVRYEAFF. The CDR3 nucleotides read TGTGCCAGTAGTGCCCCAGGCAGGGTTCGGTATGAAGCTTTCTTT.